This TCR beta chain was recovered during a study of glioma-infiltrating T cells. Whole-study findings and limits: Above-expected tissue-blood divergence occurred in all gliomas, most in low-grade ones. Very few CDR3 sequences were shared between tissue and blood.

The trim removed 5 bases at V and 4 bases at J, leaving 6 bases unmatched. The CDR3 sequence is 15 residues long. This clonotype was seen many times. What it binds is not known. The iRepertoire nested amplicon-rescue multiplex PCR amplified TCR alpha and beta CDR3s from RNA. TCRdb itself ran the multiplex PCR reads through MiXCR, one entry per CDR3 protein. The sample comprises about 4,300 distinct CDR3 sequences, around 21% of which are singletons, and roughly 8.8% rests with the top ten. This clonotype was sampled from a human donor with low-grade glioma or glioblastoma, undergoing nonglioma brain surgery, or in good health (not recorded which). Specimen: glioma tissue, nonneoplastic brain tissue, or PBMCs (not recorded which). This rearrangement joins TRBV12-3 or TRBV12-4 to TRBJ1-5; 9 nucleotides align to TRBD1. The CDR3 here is CASSRGQGINQPQHF. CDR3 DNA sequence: TGTGCCAGCAGTCGAGGACAGGGGATAAATCAGCCCCAGCATTTT.